A single sample gave rise to the 25 T cell receptor beta chains below, sequenced in a study of regulatory T cells in long-lasting Graves disease. CDR3 regions were amplified by Arm-PCR using iRepertoire HTBI primers to build TCR beta libraries. TCRdb itself ran the multiplex PCR reads through MiXCR, one entry per CDR3 protein. The sample holds 400,000 to 500,000 distinct CDR3 sequences, about 20% seen once. Indicated time point: persistent/refractory GD, antithyroid drugs over 5 years with positive TRAb. PBMCs provided the RNA from which the TCR library was made. The sequencing here drew on peripheral blood mononuclear cells (PBMCs), taken when the disease was refractory, from a patient treated with antithyroid drugs. The source of these receptors is a female donor with Graves disease.

This clonotype was found many times. This chain connects TRBV28 to TRBJ2-5, with TRBD1 matching over 9 bases. Germline CDR1 and CDR2: MDHEN and SYDVKM. V lost 6 bases and J lost 5; bases outside the gene matches: 10. The CDR3 loop spans 15 amino acids. CDR3 DNA: TGTGCCAGCAGCGAGGAACAGGGGGCGGGGGAGACCCAGTACTTC. Translating gives CASSEEQGAGETQYF.

This clonotype has ten or more counts. The chain uses TRBV7-2 and TRBJ1-1; 9 bases align to TRBD1. This CDR3 is 15 amino acids long. Trimming cost V 3 bases and J 2 bases; bases outside gene matches: 4. Germline V gives CDR1 SGHTA, CDR2 FQGNSA. The CDR3 sequence is CASSFRQGVNTEAFF. CDR3 coding DNA: TGTGCCAGCAGCTTTAGACAGGGGGTAAACACTGAAGCTTTCTTT.

A word on this clonotype: This may come from a read error, since a much larger clone is one base off. The chain carries TRBV12-3 or TRBV12-4 and TRBJ2-4, with D possibly TRBD2 on 5 matching bases. The CDR3 length is 13 residues. V lost 7 bases, J lost 0 bases, and 7 bases lay in between. The CDR3 region is CASNREAKNIQYF. DNA for the CDR3: TGTGCCAGCAACCGGGAAGCCAAAAACATTCAGTACTTC.

This sequence joins TRBV7-9 and TRBJ2-2; no firm D call. The CDR3 length is 17 residues. V lost 4 bases and J lost 0, with 15 bases in between. Per germline, CDR1 SEHNR and CDR2 FQNEAQ (reference sequence). The CDR3 region is CASSSASGTANTGELFF. The CDR3 region has the DNA TGTGCCAGCAGCTCCGCGAGTGGCACAGCGAACACCGGGGAGCTGTTTTTT.

This clonotype has ten or more counts. This chain uses TRBV11-2 with TRBJ2-7, with D hard to call. V was shortened by 2 bases and J by 1 base, with 9 bases between the two germline ends. The length of the CDR3 is 14 residues. Germline V gives CDR1 SGHAT, CDR2 FQNNGV. Here the CDR3 DNA reads TGTGCCAGCAGCTTATTGAGCAGTTCCTACGAGCAGTACTTC. It translates to CASSLLSSSYEQYF.

This clonotype occurred many times. The chain combines TRBV3-1 with TRBJ1-1, with D unresolved. Germline CDR1 reads LGHDT; CDR2 reads YNNKEL (reference sequence). Trimming cost V 6 bases and J 3 bases, with 14 bases left between them. The CDR3 loop spans 14 amino acids. CDR3: CASRRTVPDTEAFF. CDR3 nucleotides: TGTGCCAGCAGGAGGACCGTCCCGGACACTGAAGCTTTCTTT.

The sample holds one count of this clonotype. Possible read error: a much larger clone is one base away. V gene TRBV27 combines with J gene TRBJ1-6; 7 bases are shared with TRBD1. This CDR3 has 16 residues. Germline lookup yields CDR1 MNHEY and CDR2 SMNVEV (reference sequence). As DNA, the CDR3 is TGTGCCAGCAGTTACCACAGGGGCCAAGCGAATTCACCCCCCCACTTT. Its translation: CASSYHRGQANSPPHF.

This clonotype was found once. The chain combines TRBV19 with TRBJ2-7, with 8 bases fitting TRBD2. The junction had 4 bases not matched to a gene; V was cut back by 3 bases and J by 3 bases. CDR1 and CDR2 (germline): LNHDA, SQIVND (reference sequence). The CDR3 is 14 amino acids. As DNA, the CDR3 is TGTGCCAGTAGTATTGCGGGGGGATACTACGAGCAGTACTTC. It specifies CASSIAGGYYEQYF.

Here the CDR3 DNA reads TGCAGTGCTAGAGATAGGAACGGGTTATACGAGCAGTTCTTC. This codes for CSARDRNGLYEQFF. The chain couples TRBV20-1 to TRBJ2-1; no firm D call. V lost 0 bases to trimming and J lost 10 bases, with 16 bases between them. Germline lookup yields CDR1 DFQATT and CDR2 SNEGSKA (reference sequence). This CDR3 has 14 residues.

The rearrangement joins TRBV19 to TRBJ2-2, with D maybe TRBD2 (6 bases). Germline lookup yields CDR1 LNHDA and CDR2 SQIVND (reference sequence). Trimming shortened V by 9 bases and J by 1 base, and 12 bases separated the two germline ends. The CDR3 covers 14 residues. CDR3 sequence (DNA): TGTGCCAGCCGGAGGGGTATGAACACCGGGGAGCTGTTTTTT. Protein: CASRRGMNTGELFF.

J is TRBJ1-4 and V is TRBV7-2; weak D call: TRBD1 (5 bases). V lost 1 base and J 4 bases, leaving 10 bases between the germline ends. This CDR3 contains 15 residues. Germline CDR1 and CDR2: SGHTA and FQGNSA. This chain's CDR3 is CASSLGGPLNEKLFF. In DNA, the CDR3 is TGTGCCAGCAGCTTAGGGGGACCGCTTAATGAAAAACTGTTTTTT.

This clonotype was counted at least ten times. This chain joins TRBV3-1 and TRBJ2-7, with a weak D call TRBD1 (5 bases). The V and J ends lost 4 bases and 2 bases respectively, with 9 bases between them. Germline V gene lookup returns CDR1 LGHDT and CDR2 YNNKEL (reference sequence). This CDR3 comprises 13 residues. CDR3 amino acids: CASSPDRAYEQYF. In DNA form, the CDR3 reads TGTGCCAGCAGCCCTGACAGAGCCTACGAGCAGTACTTC.

This clonotype was found once. Given a much more abundant clone one base away, this may be a read error. CDR3 residues: CGSSLRIGAQAKNIQYF. CDR3 coding DNA: TGTGGCAGCAGCTTAAGAATCGGGGCACAAGCCAAAAACATTCAGTACTTC. V usage is TRBV7-9 and J usage is TRBJ2-5; either TRBD1 or TRBD2 may supply D (5 bases each). The J call is doubtful: the DNA matches TRBJ2-4 better. In germline, CDR1 is SEHNR, CDR2 FQNEAQ (reference sequence). The CDR3 extends over 17 amino acids.

The V and J genes are TRBV18 and TRBJ1-4; 8 bases agree with TRBD1. Trimming at V came to 3 bases and at J to 8 bases, leaving 8 bases not matched to a gene. The CDR3 runs 15 residues. The V gene's germline CDR1 is KGHSH and CDR2 LQKENI. The CDR3 protein is CASSPTGVEGEKLFF. The CDR3, as DNA: TGTGCCAGCTCACCGACAGGGGTGGAAGGGGAAAAACTGTTTTTT.

This clonotype has more than one count but fewer than ten. One junction end disagrees with the germline gene, perhaps due to a read error. This chain links TRBV7-7 with TRBJ2-5; no reliable D call. There are 12 residues in the CDR3. The germline CDR1 and CDR2 sequences are SSHAT and FNYEAQ (reference sequence). CDR3 DNA: TGTGCTAGCAGCTTCGGGTCAGAGACCCAGTACTTC. Its translation: CASSFGSETQYF.

This clonotype was recorded at least ten times. This sequence joins TRBV28 and TRBJ1-5; D gene unclear. The ends were cut back, 10 bases at V and 6 bases at J, with 7 bases in the middle. Germline assignment: CDR1 MDHEN and CDR2 SYDVKM. The CDR3 contains 10 residues. CDR3 region: CATNVQPQHF. In DNA, the CDR3 is TGTGCCACGAATGTTCAGCCCCAGCATTTT. The entire variable domain, with the rest obtained from reference TRBV28 and TRBJ1-5, is as follows: DVKVTQSSRYLVKRTGEKVFLECVQDMDHENMFWYRQDPGLGLRLIYFSYDVKMKEKGDIPEGYSVSREKKERFSLILESASTNQTSMYLCATNVQPQHFGDGTRLSIL.

This clonotype turned up a few times. The chain links TRBV7-2 to TRBJ2-1, with 11 bases fitting TRBD2. CDR1 SGHTA and CDR2 FQGNSA come from the germline V gene. CDR3 length: 15 amino acids. V gave up 1 base and J gave up 7 bases; unmatched junction bases: 3. In nucleotides, the CDR3 is TGTGCCAGCAGCTTAGTAGCGGGAGGGGTTAATGAGCAGTTCTTC. Residues: CASSLVAGGVNEQFF.

This clonotype was recorded many times. The chain employs TRBV28 and TRBJ1-4, with no clear D. Trimming removed 6 bases from V and 10 bases from J, with 18 bases in between. Germline V gene data show CDR1 as MDHEN and CDR2 as SYDVKM. This CDR3 contains 14 residues. The CDR3 is CASSPEGVSGKLFF. The DNA for the CDR3 is TGTGCCAGCAGCCCTGAGGGCGTCTCGGGAAAACTGTTTTTT.

The V call is TRBV7-2, the J call TRBJ1-5, with TRBD1 identical over 7 bases. Germline V gives CDR1 SGHTA, CDR2 FQGNSA. The V segment lost 5 bases and the J segment 4 bases; nucleotides outside the gene matches: 8. This CDR3 comprises 15 residues. For the CDR3, the DNA is TGTGCCAGCAGCCTGGGGACAGTTCCGAATCAGCCCCAGCATTTT. Translated: CASSLGTVPNQPQHF. The full variable domain, with the rest looked up from reference TRBV7-2 and TRBJ1-5, is GAGVSQSPSNKVTEKGKDVELRCDPISGHTALYWYRQSLGQGLEFLIYFQGNSAPDKSGLPSDRFSAERTGGSVSTLTIQRTQQEDSAVYLCASSLGTVPNQPQHFGDGTRLSIL.

This clonotype was recorded many times. V usage is TRBV24-1 and J usage is TRBJ2-5; D gene unclear. The V gene lost 10 bases and the J gene lost 4 bases, with 15 bases spanning the gap. The CDR3 spans 13 residues. Per the germline V gene, CDR1 is KGHDR and CDR2 is SFDVKD. The DNA of the CDR3 is TGTGCCACTTCAGGACCTATAGGAGAGACCCAGTACTTC. This encodes CATSGPIGETQYF.

The chain is built from TRBV9 and TRBJ2-2; D gene unclear. This CDR3 spans 12 amino acids. Germline V gives CDR1 SGDLS, CDR2 YYNGEE. The V gene lost 4 bases and the J gene lost 6 bases, with 7 bases spanning the gap. The CDR3 spells CASSPPAGELFF. The CDR3 DNA reads TGTGCCAGCAGCCCACCCGCCGGGGAGCTGTTTTTT.

The V gene is TRBV29-1, the J gene TRBJ1-2; tentative D call: TRBD1 (6 bases). The CDR3 has 13 residues. CDR1 is SQVTM, CDR2 ANQGSEA, per germline. With 3 bases removed from V and 4 bases from J, the gap between germline ends came to 12 bases. In DNA form, the CDR3 reads TGCAGCGTTGAGACGGGGGCGGGCTATGGCTACACCTTC. Amino acid sequence: CSVETGAGYGYTF.

This clonotype showed up just a few times. This chain uses TRBV20-1 with TRBJ2-7; 11 bases match TRBD2. Germline assignment: CDR1 DFQATT and CDR2 SNEGSKA (reference sequence). The CDR3 contains 14 residues. Trimming took 8 bases from V and 0 from J; bases not matched to a gene: 6. In DNA form, the CDR3 reads TGCAGTCCTTTGACTAGCGGGGTCTCCTACGAGCAGTACTTC. Translated: CSPLTSGVSYEQYF.

The V call is TRBV12-3 or TRBV12-4, the J call TRBJ2-1; 12 nucleotides match TRBD2. V trimming: 2 bases; J trimming: 5 bases; junction bases outside the gene matches: 1. The CDR3 extends over 15 amino acids. This CDR3 is CASSLTSGGNNEQFF. DNA of the CDR3: TGTGCCAGCAGTTTAACTAGCGGGGGGAACAATGAGCAGTTCTTC.

This chain uses TRBV25-1 with TRBJ1-3; 9 bases are a match to TRBD1. The V gene end was trimmed by 4 bases and the J gene end by 1 base; junction bases not matched to a gene: 8. CDR3 length: 17 residues. CDR1 MGHDK and CDR2 SYGVNS come from the germline V gene. As DNA, the CDR3 is TGTGCCAGCAGTGGGGACGGGACAGGGTTTTCTGGAAACACCATATATTTT. Its translation is CASSGDGTGFSGNTIYF. Variable domain in full (rest from reference TRBV25-1 and TRBJ1-3): EADIYQTPRYLVIGTGKKITLECSQTMGHDKMYWYQQDPGMELHLIHYSYGVNSTEKGDLSSESTVSRIRTEHFPLTLESARPSHTSQYLCASSGDGTGFSGNTIYFGEGSWLTVV.